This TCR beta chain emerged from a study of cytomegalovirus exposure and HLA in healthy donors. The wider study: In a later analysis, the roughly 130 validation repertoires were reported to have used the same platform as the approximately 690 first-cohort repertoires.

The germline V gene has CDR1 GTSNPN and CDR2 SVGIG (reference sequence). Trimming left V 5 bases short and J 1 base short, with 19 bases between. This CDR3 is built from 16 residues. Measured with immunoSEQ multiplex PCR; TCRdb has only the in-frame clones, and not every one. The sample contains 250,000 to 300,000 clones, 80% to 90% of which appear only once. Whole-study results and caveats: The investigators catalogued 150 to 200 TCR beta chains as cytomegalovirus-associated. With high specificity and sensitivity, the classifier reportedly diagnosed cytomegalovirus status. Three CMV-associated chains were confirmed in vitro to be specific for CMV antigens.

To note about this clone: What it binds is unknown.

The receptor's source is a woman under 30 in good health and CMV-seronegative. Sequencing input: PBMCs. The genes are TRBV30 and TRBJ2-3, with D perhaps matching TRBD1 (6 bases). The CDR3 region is CAWEDKTGGGTDTQYF. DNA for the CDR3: TGTGCCTGGGAGGACAAGACAGGCGGCGGCACAGATACGCAGTATTTT.